The present T cell receptor (beta chain) was sequenced within a study of T cell responses to AZD1222 COVID-19 vaccine. Regarding this clone: Its antigen is still unknown. At one end the junction does not follow the germline gene, possibly because of a read error.

CDR1 and CDR2 from the germline V gene are SGHDN and FVKESK. CDR3 size: 12 residues. Findings of the study overall: The CD4 TCRs associated with vaccination extended across spike and predominated at 160-218 and 743-854. Donors were mostly white British, more females; clonal diversity possibly underestimated. Increased Spike-specific TCR breadth and depth were observed after two AZD1222 doses.

Assay used: immunoSEQ multiplex PCR; TCRdb lists only in-frame clones, some missing. The data contain about 130,000 clones, roughly 84% of them singletons. The sequencing used peripheral blood, collected on day 0 of AZD1222 vaccination. The genes are TRBV14 and TRBJ1-2, with a weak D call TRBD1 (6 bases). The sequence came from an adult in good health. The CDR3 nucleotides read TGTGCCAGCAGCCCCTGGACAGACAACGAGGCCTTC. This translates into CASSPWTDNEAF.